A single sample is the source of the 24 T cell receptor beta chains below, sequenced in a study of vaccination and CD4 T cells after COVID-19. One entry per CDR3 protein results from TCRdb running MiXCR on the PCR reads. The repertoire includes some 27,000 distinct CDR3 sequences, over 40% of them detected once, and around 5.5% sits in the top ten. The time point is: late sampling 161 to 241 days after vaccination in three convalescent patients. The specimen was CD4+ T cells from blood, collected about 7 months after SARS-CoV-2 vaccination. The source is a human donor who had recovered from COVID-19.

The chain couples TRBV7-6 to TRBJ2-3, with D unresolved. The CDR3 extends over 12 amino acids. The germline CDR1 and CDR2 sequences are SGHVS and FNYEAQ. The V end lost 3 bases, the J end lost 0 bases, and 1 base lay between the germline ends. CDR3 sequence: CASSFSTDTQYF. The CDR3 DNA follows: TGTGCCAGCAGCTTCAGCACAGATACGCAGTATTTT.

The rearrangement uses TRBV15 and TRBJ2-1; weak D call: TRBD1 (6 bases). This CDR3 has 18 amino acids. Per the germline V gene, CDR1 is LNHNV and CDR2 is YYDKDF (reference sequence). Trimming pared 4 bases from V and 3 bases from J, leaving 22 bases between. The CDR3 nucleotides read TGTGCCACCAGCACCAACCGGGACACCTCCAACCTCTACAATGAGCAGTTCTTC. Its protein is CATSTNRDTSNLYNEQFF.

This chain connects TRBV2 to TRBJ1-1; TRBD1 is a possible D gene (6 bases). The CDR3 sequence is 15 residues long. Deletions cut 3 bases from V and 1 base from J, with 12 bases between. Germline CDR1 is SNHLY and CDR2 is FYNNEI. CDR3 loop: CASSDAGHQNTEAFF. In nucleotides, the CDR3 is TGTGCCAGCAGTGACGCGGGACACCAGAACACTGAAGCTTTCTTT.

In its sample, this clonotype was seen a few times. V is TRBV20-1 and J is TRBJ1-3, with 8 nucleotides matching TRBD1. This CDR3 comprises 15 residues. The ends lost 1 base at V and 0 bases at J; junction bases unmatched: 2. Germline V lookup: CDR1 DFQATT, CDR2 SNEGSKA (reference sequence). The CDR3 reads CSARGDRISGNTIYF. The CDR3 DNA reads as TGCAGTGCTAGAGGGGACAGGATCTCTGGAAACACCATATATTTT.

This chain links TRBV27 with TRBJ2-1, with 7 bases aligning to TRBD2. The CDR3 loop spans 12 amino acids. CDR1 is MNHEY and CDR2 is SMNVEV in the germline V gene (reference sequence). After removal of 5 bases from V and 8 bases from J, the junction contained 3 bases not matched to a gene. CDR3 in DNA: TGTGCCAGCAGTATACGGGGGGATGAGCAGTTCTTC. Translated, it gives CASSIRGDEQFF.

This chain joins TRBV6-2 or TRBV6-3 and TRBJ2-6, with D possibly being TRBD1 or TRBD2 (5 bases each). Germline V CDR1 and CDR2: MNHEY, SVGEGT. With 5 bases removed from V and 0 bases from J, the gap between germline ends came to 17 bases. The CDR3 contains 18 residues. The CDR3 coding sequence is TGTGCCAGCAGTGACCGCCCGGGACGGTCCTCTGGGGCCAACGTCCTGACTTTC. It translates to CASSDRPGRSSGANVLTF.

A few counts support this clonotype. V gene TRBV20-1 combines with J gene TRBJ2-7, with 7 bases aligning to TRBD2. The CDR3 loop spans 16 amino acids. Trimming removed 0 bases from V and 7 bases from J; junction bases left unmatched: 15. Per the germline V gene, CDR1 is DFQATT and CDR2 is SNEGSKA (reference sequence). This chain's CDR3 is CSARDLTGRVPREQYF. As DNA, the CDR3 is TGCAGTGCTAGAGATCTAACGGGGAGGGTCCCGAGGGAGCAGTACTTC.

The chain joins TRBV28 to TRBJ1-5; TRBD1 might be the D (6 bases). Trimming stripped 5 bases from V and 3 bases from J, with 11 bases between. The CDR3 is 14 residues long. Per germline, CDR1 MDHEN and CDR2 SYDVKM. CDR3 protein: CASSPRQANQPQHF. As DNA, the CDR3 is TGTGCCAGCAGTCCCCGACAGGCCAATCAGCCCCAGCATTTT.

Of note for this clonotype: One end of the junction varies from germline; a read error may be responsible. This sequence joins TRBV7-9 and TRBJ2-7; D tentatively fits TRBD1 or TRBD2 (6 bases each). The CDR3 is 18 residues long. Germline CDR1 is SEHNR and CDR2 is FQNEAQ (reference sequence). Here the CDR3 reads CASGFVNVRRGESYEQYF. Written as DNA, the CDR3 is TGTGCCAGCGGCTTCGTCAACGTAAGGAGGGGGGAGTCCTACGAGCAGTACTTC.

J is TRBJ2-5 and V is TRBV6-4; 9 nucleotides agree with TRBD1. This CDR3 has 14 residues. Germline V gene lookup returns CDR1 MRHNA and CDR2 SNTAGT. Trimming removed 9 bases from V and 3 bases from J; junction bases left unmatched: 8. The CDR3 region is CARLQGAQKETQYF. Written as DNA, the CDR3 is TGTGCCAGGTTACAGGGGGCGCAGAAAGAGACCCAGTACTTC.

The chain recombines TRBV27 with TRBJ1-2; D might be TRBD1 (5 bases). Germline CDR1 and CDR2: MNHEY and SMNVEV (reference sequence). V lost 6 bases and J 4 bases, leaving 9 bases between the germline ends. CDR3 length: 12 amino acids. The CDR3 loop reads CASSPGGYGYTF. CDR3 nucleotides: TGTGCCAGCAGCCCCGGGGGCTATGGCTACACCTTC.

This chain connects TRBV6-1 to TRBJ2-1; 13 bases map to TRBD2. The CDR3 length is 16 residues. Germline V gives CDR1 MNHNS, CDR2 SASEGT. The V and J ends lost 4 bases and 10 bases, in that order; junction bases with no gene match: 10. CDR3 coding DNA: TGTGCCAGCAGTGCCTTTGGACTAGCGGGAGCGCGCGAGCAGTTCTTC. It is translated as CASSAFGLAGAREQFF.

This clonotype was detected only a few times. This chain links TRBV6-1 with TRBJ1-5; 7 bases align to TRBD1. Germline CDR1 is MNHNS and CDR2 is SASEGT. The J segment lost 4 bases and the V segment lost 6 bases, leaving 9 bases of the junction unmatched. This CDR3 spans 15 amino acids. The CDR3 region is CASSPLGTVNQPQHF. The CDR3 nucleotides read TGTGCCAGCAGCCCTCTCGGGACAGTAAATCAGCCCCAGCATTTT.

The chain links TRBV27 to TRBJ2-7; a possible D gene is TRBD1 (6 bases). The germline gives CDR1 MNHEY, CDR2 SMNVEV (reference sequence). There are 11 residues in the CDR3. Trimming took off 8 bases at V and 7 bases at J, with 12 bases between the two ends. The DNA for the CDR3 is TGTGCCAGCGGAACAGGGATGGAGCAGTACTTC. Its translation is CASGTGMEQYF.

There are a few counts of this clonotype. The chain carries TRBV7-8 and TRBJ2-5, with a weak D call TRBD1 (5 bases). V was trimmed by 4 bases and J by 4 bases, leaving 7 bases between them. The CDR3 contains 12 residues. Germline CDR1 SGHVS, CDR2 FQNEAQ. This chain's CDR3 is CASSWGRETQYF. Written as DNA, the CDR3 is TGTGCCAGCAGCTGGGGCCGAGAGACCCAGTACTTC.

The rearrangement links TRBV19 to TRBJ2-7, with D perhaps TRBD1 or TRBD2 (6 bases each). Per the germline V gene, CDR1 is LNHDA and CDR2 is SQIVND (reference sequence). The germline V and J ends were trimmed by 6 bases and 3 bases, with 12 bases remaining between them. The CDR3 spans 13 residues. This CDR3 is CASRLGGDYEQYF. CDR3 in DNA: TGTGCCAGTAGACTCGGGGGCGACTACGAGCAGTACTTC.

This clonotype has a handful of counts. This chain connects TRBV7-9 to TRBJ1-2, with 7 bases aligning to TRBD1. J was trimmed by 4 bases and V by 0 bases; bases with no gene match: 2. The CDR3 is 14 amino acids. Germline assignment: CDR1 SEHNR and CDR2 FQNEAQ (reference sequence). This CDR3 reads CASSLAGGAYGYTF. The DNA for the CDR3 is TGTGCCAGCAGCTTAGCAGGGGGCGCCTATGGCTACACCTTC.

This chain connects TRBV19 to TRBJ2-1; no clear D. Germline-derived CDR1 and CDR2 are LNHDA and SQIVND (reference sequence). The CDR3 contains 15 residues. Trimming left V 10 bases short and J 0 bases short, with 16 bases between. The CDR3 spells CATQVSPSSYNEQFF. CDR3 nucleotides: TGTGCCACCCAAGTATCCCCGAGCTCCTACAATGAGCAGTTCTTC.

The rearrangement links TRBV19 to TRBJ2-7; D may correspond to TRBD1 or TRBD2 (5 bases each). Germline CDR1 and CDR2: LNHDA and SQIVND (reference sequence). The CDR3 loop spans 13 amino acids. The CDR3 loop reads CASGTPGGYEQYF. In nucleotides, the CDR3 is TGTGCTTCGGGGACCCCGGGTGGCTACGAGCAGTACTTC.

The CDR3 DNA reads as TGTGCCAGCGAAAAGTTCGGGGAGAACGAGCAGTACTTC. Its translation: CASEKFGENEQYF. This rearrangement joins TRBV2 to TRBJ2-7; tentatively, D is TRBD2 (5 bases). Germline V gives CDR1 SNHLY, CDR2 FYNNEI. V was shortened by 8 bases and J by 5 bases, with 16 bases between the two germline ends. This CDR3 contains 13 residues.

This clonotype was picked up a small number of times. The gene calls are TRBV7-2 and TRBJ2-3, with a possible D match to TRBD2 (5 bases). The germline V gene has CDR1 SGHTA and CDR2 FQGNSA. The CDR3 spans 16 residues. V shed 1 base and J shed 3 bases, with 14 bases lying between them. CDR3 protein: CASSLGLKRLTDTQYF. The CDR3 DNA is TGTGCCAGCAGCTTAGGATTAAAGCGGCTTACAGATACGCAGTATTTT.

The CDR3 loop reads CASSHDPRDTIQETQYF. CDR3 nucleotide sequence: TGTGCCAGCAGTCACGACCCTCGGGACACGATACAAGAGACCCAGTACTTC. The rearrangement links TRBV6-2 or TRBV6-3 to TRBJ2-5, with a weak D call TRBD1 (6 bases). The CDR3 covers 17 residues. Germline V lookup: CDR1 MNHEY, CDR2 SVGEGT. Trimming stripped 5 bases from V and 2 bases from J, with 21 bases between.

CDR3 in amino acids: CATSDPDRAEQYF. The CDR3 DNA reads TGTGCCACCAGTGACCCGGACAGGGCCGAGCAGTACTTC. The chain has TRBV24-1 and TRBJ2-7; 8 bases are shared with TRBD1. The ends lost 4 bases at V and 6 bases at J; junction bases unmatched: 4. The CDR3 has 13 residues. The germline V gene encodes CDR1 KGHDR and CDR2 SFDVKD.

The V gene is TRBV6-1, the J gene TRBJ2-7, with 8 bases lining up with TRBD1. CDR3 length: 14 amino acids. J lost 3 bases, V lost 6 bases, and 7 bases had no gene match. The germline V gene encodes CDR1 MNHNS and CDR2 SASEGT. The CDR3 nucleotides are TGTGCCAGCAGCCCGGGACAGGCGGGCTACGAGCAGTACTTC. Encoded protein: CASSPGQAGYEQYF.